The TCR beta chain under discussion was sequenced for a study of T cells in localized non-small cell lung cancer. General study findings and limits: Adjacent lung was found to contain a median about 50 of the top 100 tumor clones.

This clone appeared once. Its specificity is unknown. Clones were sequenced by immunoSEQ multiplex PCR, and TCRdb holds only the in-frame ones, with some missing. The sample yields approximately 100,000 clones, approximately 90% seen once. The source is a woman aged 35 to 70 with stage II squamous cell lung carcinoma. Sequenced here: PBMCs, sampled before any cancer treatment.

CDR3 sequence (DNA): TGCGCCAGCAGCCATCTGGGACAGGGGACCGGGGAGCTGTTTTTT. This encodes CASSHLGQGTGELFF. The genes are TRBV4-1 and TRBJ2-2; 10 bases line up with TRBD1. The CDR3 spans 15 residues. Germline V CDR1 and CDR2: MGHRA, YSYEKL. J lost 5 bases, V lost 3 bases, and 3 bases had no gene match.